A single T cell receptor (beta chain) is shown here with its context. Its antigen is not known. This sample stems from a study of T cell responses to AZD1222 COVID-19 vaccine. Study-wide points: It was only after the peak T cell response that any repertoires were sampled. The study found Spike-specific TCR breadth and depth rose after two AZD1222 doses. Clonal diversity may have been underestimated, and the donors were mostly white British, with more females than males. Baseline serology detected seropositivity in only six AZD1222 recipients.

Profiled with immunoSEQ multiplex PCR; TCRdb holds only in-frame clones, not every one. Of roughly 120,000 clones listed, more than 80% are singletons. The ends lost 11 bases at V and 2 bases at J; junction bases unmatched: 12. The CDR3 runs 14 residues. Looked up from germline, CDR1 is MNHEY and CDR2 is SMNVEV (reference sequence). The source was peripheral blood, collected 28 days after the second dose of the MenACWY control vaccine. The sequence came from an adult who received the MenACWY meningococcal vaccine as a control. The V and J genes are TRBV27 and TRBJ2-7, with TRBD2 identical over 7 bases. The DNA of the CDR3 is TGTGCCGGCCCCTGCTTGGGGGGGGCCTACGAGCAGTACGTC. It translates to CAGPCLGGAYEQYV.